Below, 8 T cell receptor beta chains from the same sample are listed, as sequenced in a study of CD8+ T cells in alopecia areata. As for treatment: oral pan-JAK inhibitor, 5-10 mg twice daily. Reverse transcribed after extraction, RNA yielded cDNA as the sequencing template. Repertoires were generated with immunoSEQ multiplex PCR, while TCRdb's copy carries only in-frame clones and drops some. The sample comprises approximately 210,000 clones, 55% to 70% of which are singletons, and more than 3.5% rests with the top ten. The sequences come from CD4+ T cells sorted from blood, collected at week 4, from a patient treated with tofacitinib. The receptors stem from a human donor with alopecia areata.

This chain joins TRBV4-1 and TRBJ1-5; no definite D call. V lost 0 bases and J lost 0, with 6 bases in between. CDR3 length: 15 amino acids. Germline CDR1 reads MGHRA; CDR2 reads YSYEKL. The CDR3 bases are TGCGCCAGCAGCCAAGAAGGACTTAGCAATCAGCCCCAGCATTTT. It specifies CASSQEGLSNQPQHF.

This clone was observed many times. V usage is TRBV9 and J usage is TRBJ1-6, with D possibly being TRBD1 (5 bases). CDR1 and CDR2 (germline): SGDLS, YYNGEE. Trimming cost V 3 bases and J 10 bases, with 20 bases left between them. The CDR3 covers 16 residues. CDR3 protein: CASSAGPSYDRSPLHF. The CDR3 DNA reads as TGTGCCAGCAGCGCGGGGCCCTCCTACGATCGATCACCCCTCCACTTT.

This CDR3 is CASREGATWNEKLFF. The CDR3 coding sequence is TGTGCCAGCAGGGAGGGGGCTACATGGAATGAAAAACTGTTTTTT. The chain employs TRBV6-5 and TRBJ1-4, with 7 bases matching TRBD1. CDR1 is MNHEY, CDR2 SVGAGI, per germline. Trimming at V came to 6 bases and at J to 5 bases, leaving 9 bases not matched to a gene. This CDR3 spans 15 amino acids.

V gene TRBV30 combines with J gene TRBJ1-2; D is perhaps TRBD1 (5 bases). V was shortened by 2 bases and J by 2 bases, with 15 bases between the two germline ends. The CDR3 length is 15 residues. Germline CDR1 reads GTSNPN; CDR2 reads SVGIG (reference sequence). This CDR3 is CAWSSFGTKNYGYTF. Written as DNA, the CDR3 is TGTGCCTGGAGTTCTTTCGGGACGAAAAACTATGGCTACACCTTC.

This clone was picked up one time. The V gene is TRBV10-3, the J gene TRBJ2-5, with D tentatively TRBD1 or TRBD2 (6 bases each). Looked up from germline, CDR1 is ENHRY and CDR2 is SYGVKD. The CDR3 runs 15 residues. V was pared by 2 bases and J by 4 bases, with 14 bases between. The chain's CDR3 is CAISERRDNRETQYF. The CDR3 nucleotides are TGTGCCATCAGTGAGCGGCGGGACAACCGAGAGACCCAGTACTTC.

The rearrangement uses TRBV19 and TRBJ1-2; D is unclear. The CDR3 has 12 residues. Germline CDR1 and CDR2: LNHDA and SQIVND (reference sequence). V was shortened by 5 bases and J by 8 bases, with 12 bases between the two germline ends. The DNA of the CDR3 is TGTGCCAGTAGTTCGGAGGGCTGGGGCTACACCTTC. Protein sequence: CASSSEGWGYTF.

There are a few counts of this clone. Other DNA sequences of this sample code for an identical CDR3. This chain joins TRBV29-1 and TRBJ1-2; D gene unclear. V lost 2 bases, J lost 2 bases, and 6 bases lay in between. CDR3 size: 12 residues. Germline lookup yields CDR1 SQVTM and CDR2 ANQGSEA. CDR3 sequence reads: CSVETGNYGYTF. DNA of the CDR3: TGCAGCGTTGAAACGGGCAACTATGGCTACACCTTC.

The chain uses TRBV29-1 and TRBJ1-5; TRBD1 agrees at 7 bases. The CDR3 covers 15 residues. Germline V gene data show CDR1 as SQVTM and CDR2 as ANQGSEA. J lost 5 bases, V lost 1 base, and 8 bases had no gene match. As DNA, the CDR3 is TGCAGCGTTGAAGCCCTAAGGGACAGCTATCAGCCCCAGCATTTT. Translation gives CSVEALRDSYQPQHF.